Included here is one TCR beta chain sequence, with context. Its antigen is currently unknown. Germline CDR1 reads LNHNV; CDR2 reads YYDKDF (reference sequence). Trimming took off 0 bases at V and 2 bases at J, with 7 bases between the two ends. There are 14 residues in the CDR3. Each PCR replicate from the sorted subsets contained approximately 0.2 ug DNA, which is some 31,000 T cell genomes. Repertoires were generated with immunoSEQ multiplex PCR, while TCRdb's copy carries only in-frame clones and drops some. The table lists about 1.5 million clones, roughly 96% of them singletons. This sample is drawn from a study of shared clonotypes between healthy human individuals. As for the study in general: Three plates were used per donor for CD4 naive, three for CD4 memory, two for CD8 naive and one for CD8 memory. General study findings and limits: Limitation of the genetic and exposure-history diversity represented came from the few donors. Larger estimated richness was generally seen in naive subsets than in memory subsets.

The clonotype originates from a young man in good health. Sequencing input: naive CD4+ T cells sorted from blood. Indicated subset: CD45RA+ positively selected. The gene calls are TRBV15 and TRBJ1-2; possibly TRBD1 for D (5 bases). CDR3 loop: CATSRDRQNYGYTF. The CDR3 DNA is TGTGCCACCAGCAGAGATCGACAGAACTATGGCTACACCTTC.